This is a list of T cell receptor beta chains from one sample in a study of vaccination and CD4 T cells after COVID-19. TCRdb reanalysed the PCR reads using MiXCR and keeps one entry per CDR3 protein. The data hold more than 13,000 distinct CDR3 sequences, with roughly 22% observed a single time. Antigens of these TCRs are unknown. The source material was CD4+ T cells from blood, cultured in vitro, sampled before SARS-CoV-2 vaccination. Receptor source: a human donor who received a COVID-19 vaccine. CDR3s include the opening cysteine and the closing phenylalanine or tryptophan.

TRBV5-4,CASSYRTSGGGETQYF
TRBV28,CASTFEDRGSYEQYF
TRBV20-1,CSARRTSGQETQYF
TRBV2,CASSKGTSGGTSTGELFF
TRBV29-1,CSVEGSGNYGYTF
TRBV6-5,CASSSQGAGGYEQYF
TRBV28,CASSPGTGVNYGYTF
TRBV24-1,CATSDSRLAGVLPSYNEQFF
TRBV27,CASSLEGDSPLHF
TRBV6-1,CASSRDREFVEQYF
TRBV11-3,CASSGEGGTGELFF
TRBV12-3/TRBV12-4,CASTPGVDNYGYTF
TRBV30,CAWSVRQIYEQYF
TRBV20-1,CSATGTVNYGYTF
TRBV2,CASSDSFFNYGYTF
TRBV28,CASSTRPVGTGAYNEQFF
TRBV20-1,CSARDQGSYGYTF
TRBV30,CAWMGGLGNTEAFF
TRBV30,CAWQGTRNSPLHF
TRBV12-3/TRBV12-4,CASAPGGARGYGYTF
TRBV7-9,CASSYTDYQETQYF
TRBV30,CAWSLRLGREKLFF
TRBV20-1,CSARQGWDNEQFF
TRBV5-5,CASSLNTGDAETQYF
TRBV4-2,CASSQDPLGTLGDGELFF
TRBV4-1,CASSQPLGPANEQFF
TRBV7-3,CASSQGLGQKETQYF
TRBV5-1,CASSSQETQYF
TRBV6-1,CASSEPERRQPYTF
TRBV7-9,CASSLTGQDTDTQYF
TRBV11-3,CASSLDGRQGSRELFF
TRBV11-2,CASSLAPGVSHEQYF